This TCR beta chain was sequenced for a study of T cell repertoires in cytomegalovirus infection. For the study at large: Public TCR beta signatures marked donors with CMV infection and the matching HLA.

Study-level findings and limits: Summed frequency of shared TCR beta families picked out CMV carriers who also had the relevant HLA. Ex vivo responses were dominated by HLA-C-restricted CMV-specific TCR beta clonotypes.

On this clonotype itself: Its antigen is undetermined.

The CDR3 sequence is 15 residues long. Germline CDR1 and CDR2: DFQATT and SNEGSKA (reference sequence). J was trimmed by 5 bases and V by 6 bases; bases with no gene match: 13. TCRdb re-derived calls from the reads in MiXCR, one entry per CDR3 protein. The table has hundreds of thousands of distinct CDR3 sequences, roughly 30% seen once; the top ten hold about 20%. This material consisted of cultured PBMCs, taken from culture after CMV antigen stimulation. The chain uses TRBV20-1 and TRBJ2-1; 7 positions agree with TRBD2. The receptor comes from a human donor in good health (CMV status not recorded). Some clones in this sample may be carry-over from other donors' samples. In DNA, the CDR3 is TGCAGTGCAAATGGCCGGGACTACGCTAACAATGAGCAGTTCTTC. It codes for CSANGRDYANNEQFF.